This passage covers 32 T cell receptor beta chains from one sample sequenced in a study of regulatory T cells in long-lasting Graves disease. Relying on iRepertoire HTBI primers and Arm-PCR of CDR3 regions, the team built TCR beta libraries. TCRdb processed the multiplex PCR reads anew with MiXCR; each CDR3 protein has one entry. Found here are hundreds of thousands of distinct CDR3 sequences, 20% to 25% of them singletons; the top ten hold less than 15%. As to time point: persistent/refractory GD, antithyroid drugs over 5 years with positive TRAb. RNA from PBMCs was the source of the TCR library. Sequenced here: peripheral blood mononuclear cells (PBMCs), sampled when the disease was refractory, from a patient treated with antithyroid drugs. Every receptor here comes from a female donor with Graves disease.

This clonotype occurred a few times. The chain carries TRBV20-1 and TRBJ2-2, with 13 bases fitting TRBD2. The ends lost 2 bases at V and 4 bases at J; junction bases unmatched: 10. The CDR3 has 18 residues. The germline V gene has CDR1 DFQATT and CDR2 SNEGSKA (reference sequence). CDR3: CSARSSGTSGDTTGELFF. The DNA of the CDR3 is TGCAGTGCTAGATCTTCCGGGACTAGCGGGGACACCACCGGGGAGCTGTTTTTT.

This clonotype was recorded many times. The chain is built from TRBV28 and TRBJ1-5; D ambiguous. The germline V gene encodes CDR1 MDHEN and CDR2 SYDVKM. Trimming took off 6 bases at V and 3 bases at J, with 12 bases between the two ends. This CDR3 comprises 14 residues. CDR3: CASRDGIINQPQHF. The CDR3 nucleotides read TGTGCCAGCAGAGACGGCATAATCAATCAGCCCCAGCATTTT.

This clonotype has ten or more counts. The V gene is TRBV12-3 or TRBV12-4, the J gene TRBJ1-1, with TRBD1 identical over 10 bases. This CDR3 comprises 13 residues. With 6 bases clipped from V and 7 bases from J, the junction kept 5 bases outside the gene matches. This CDR3 is CASSPDRGLEAFF. The CDR3 DNA sequence: TGTGCCAGCAGCCCCGACAGGGGGCTTGAAGCTTTCTTT.

The J gene is TRBJ1-3, the V gene TRBV7-2; weak D call: TRBD1 (6 bases). Trimming took off 5 bases at V and 0 bases at J, with 17 bases between the two ends. Per the germline V gene, CDR1 is SGHTA and CDR2 is FQGNSA. This CDR3 region has 17 residues. DNA of the CDR3: TGTGCCAGCAGCCGTAGCAGGGGACCTTTCTCTGGAAACACCATATATTTT. Its protein product is CASSRSRGPFSGNTIYF.

In its sample, this clonotype was seen many times. The chain recombines TRBV27 with TRBJ1-2; D is possibly TRBD1 (5 bases). The CDR3 spans 15 residues. CDR1 and CDR2 from the germline V gene are MNHEY and SMNVEV (reference sequence). Trimming shortened V by 3 bases and J by 1 base, and 12 bases separated the two germline ends. The CDR3 here is CASSFRGPLNYGYTF. DNA for the CDR3: TGTGCCAGCAGTTTTAGGGGACCGCTTAACTATGGCTACACCTTC.

A few counts support this clonotype. The CDR3 region is CASSTIAGGSYEQYF. As DNA, the CDR3 is TGTGCCAGCAGCACTATAGCGGGAGGTAGCTACGAGCAGTACTTC. The chain links TRBV5-5 to TRBJ2-7; 10 bases are shared with TRBD2. Germline CDR1 is SGHKS and CDR2 is YYEKEE (reference sequence). The CDR3 runs 15 residues. V lost 4 bases, J lost 3 bases, and 7 bases stayed unmatched.

This clonotype has ten or more counts. V gene TRBV7-8 combines with J gene TRBJ2-7; 8 nucleotides agree with TRBD2. Germline CDR1 and CDR2: SGHVS and FQNEAQ. CDR3 length: 15 amino acids. V shed 5 bases, J shed 6 bases, and the junction held 12 bases outside the gene matches. In DNA, the CDR3 is TGTGCCAGCAGCCCACCGGGACTAGTCTCGTCCGAGCAGTACTTC. It codes for CASSPPGLVSSEQYF.

A few counts support this clonotype. The chain uses TRBV3-1 and TRBJ1-1; D is ambiguous. The V gene lost 4 bases and the J gene lost 5 bases, with 8 bases spanning the gap. This CDR3 is built from 12 residues. Germline CDR1 and CDR2: LGHDT and YNNKEL (reference sequence). CDR3 residues: CASSRGATEAFF. DNA of the CDR3: TGTGCCAGCAGCCGGGGAGCGACTGAAGCTTTCTTT.

Comment on this clonotype: An end of the junction differs from the germline gene, which may be a read error. The chain carries TRBV3-1 and TRBJ2-5; weak D call: TRBD2 (6 bases). This CDR3 spans 16 amino acids. From germline, CDR1 is LGHDT and CDR2 YNNKEL (reference sequence). CDR3 sequence reads: CTSSQGRGSGQETQYF. Here the CDR3 DNA reads TGTACCAGCAGCCAGGGTCGTGGTAGCGGCCAAGAGACCCAGTACTTC.

The chain joins TRBV27 to TRBJ1-2, with D maybe TRBD1 (5 bases). Between the trimmed V and J ends, which lost 2 bases and 4 bases, there was a span of 11 bases. This CDR3 comprises 14 residues. Germline-derived CDR1 and CDR2 are MNHEY and SMNVEV (reference sequence). This chain's CDR3 is CASSLTPGSYGYTF. CDR3 in DNA: TGTGCCAGCAGTTTAACCCCAGGGAGCTATGGCTACACCTTC.

The chain uses TRBV15 and TRBJ1-3; a possible D gene is TRBD1 (6 bases). V lost 1 base and J 1 base, leaving 8 bases between the germline ends. CDR3 size: 15 residues. CDR1 is LNHNV, CDR2 YYDKDF, per germline (reference sequence). CDR3 in DNA: TGTGCCACCAGCAGAGGGGGGGCATCTGGAAACACCATATATTTT. Residues: CATSRGGASGNTIYF.

The chain has TRBV19 and TRBJ2-5; 12 nucleotides align to TRBD1. The germline V gene encodes CDR1 LNHDA and CDR2 SQIVND (reference sequence). Trimming took 1 base from V and 4 from J; bases not matched to a gene: 1. The CDR3 has 15 residues. The CDR3 DNA sequence: TGTGCCAGTAGTATAGGGGACAGGGGGCGAGAGACCCAGTACTTC. Protein sequence: CASSIGDRGRETQYF.

V gene TRBV6-2 or TRBV6-3 combines with J gene TRBJ1-1; TRBD1 might be the D (6 bases). Germline V gives CDR1 MNHEY, CDR2 SVGEGT. The V end lost 4 bases, the J end lost 0 bases, and 12 bases lay between the germline ends. CDR3 length: 15 amino acids. This CDR3 reads CASSSRRGMNTEAFF. Here the CDR3 DNA reads TGTGCCAGCAGTTCCCGAAGGGGGATGAACACTGAAGCTTTCTTT.

This clonotype was counted many times. The chain employs TRBV6-2 or TRBV6-3 and TRBJ2-7, with 8 nucleotides matching TRBD1. CDR1 and CDR2 from the germline V gene are MNHEY and SVGEGT. This CDR3 has 15 amino acids. V lost 0 bases, J lost 0 bases, and 1 base stayed unmatched. The CDR3 reads CASSYSTGASYEQYF. CDR3 DNA sequence: TGTGCCAGCAGTTACTCGACAGGGGCCTCCTACGAGCAGTACTTC.

Many counts were recorded for this clonotype. This chain connects TRBV6-9 to TRBJ1-1; 9 nucleotides align to TRBD1. Germline assignment: CDR1 MNHGY and CDR2 SVAAGI. The CDR3 covers 15 residues. V shed 3 bases, J shed 3 bases, and the junction held 5 bases outside the gene matches. In DNA form, the CDR3 reads TGTGCCAGCAGTTACACCGGGACAGGGCACACTGAAGCTTTCTTT. It specifies CASSYTGTGHTEAFF.

This clonotype was counted a few times. The genes are TRBV28 and TRBJ2-7, with D perhaps TRBD1 or TRBD2 (5 bases each). The germline V gene encodes CDR1 MDHEN and CDR2 SYDVKM. V was pared by 8 bases and J by 2 bases, with 19 bases between. There are 15 residues in the CDR3. This CDR3 is CASLPAGGLAYEQYF. In DNA, the CDR3 is TGTGCCAGCCTCCCGGCTGGGGGTTTGGCCTACGAGCAGTACTTC.

At least ten counts were recorded for this clonotype. The chain uses TRBV29-1 and TRBJ1-1; D ambiguous. In germline, CDR1 is SQVTM, CDR2 ANQGSEA. The ends were cut back, 4 bases at V and 1 base at J, with 10 bases in the middle. The CDR3 covers 13 residues. The chain's CDR3 is CSVVRTANTEAFF. The CDR3 DNA reads as TGCAGCGTTGTTAGGACTGCGAACACTGAAGCTTTCTTT.

This clonotype showed up many times. The chain has TRBV28 and TRBJ2-7; D gene unclear. Trimming pared 3 bases from V and 2 bases from J, leaving 5 bases between. Looked up from germline, CDR1 is MDHEN and CDR2 is SYDVKM. CDR3 size: 12 residues. The CDR3 coding sequence is TGTGCCAGCAGTTTGCAGACCTACGAGCAGTACTTC. Translated: CASSLQTYEQYF.

Many counts were recorded for this clonotype. The gene calls are TRBV2 and TRBJ2-7; no firm D call. Trimming left V 3 bases short and J 3 bases short, with 6 bases between. CDR1 and CDR2 (germline): SNHLY, FYNNEI. The CDR3 totals 12 residues. The CDR3 spells CASSELDYEQYF. As DNA, the CDR3 is TGTGCCAGCAGTGAGCTGGACTACGAGCAGTACTTC.

V usage is TRBV4-1 and J usage is TRBJ1-2, with D unresolved. V was cut by 1 base and J by 5 bases, with 17 bases left in between. The CDR3 has 16 residues. Germline loops: CDR1 MGHRA, CDR2 YSYEKL. The CDR3 DNA reads as TGCGCCAGCAGCCAAGCTAGGACGATGGGGTTTTATGGCTACACCTTC. Protein sequence: CASSQARTMGFYGYTF.

This clonotype has just a few counts. The chain has TRBV5-1 and TRBJ1-2; no reliable D call. CDR3 length equals 15 residues. The V end lost 5 bases, the J end lost 7 bases, and 21 bases lay between the germline ends. Germline lookup yields CDR1 SGHRS and CDR2 YFSETQ. CDR3 bases: TGCGCCAGCAGACCCGGGCCCGATTTGGACCGTGGCTACACCTTC. Translating it yields CASRPGPDLDRGYTF.

As concerns this clonotype: A much larger clone lies one base from this, so it may be a read error. This chain joins TRBV7-9 and TRBJ1-5, with unresolved D. V lost 1 base and J 5 bases, leaving 3 bases between the germline ends. The CDR3 totals 12 residues. CDR1 and CDR2 (germline): SEHNR, FQNEAQ (reference sequence). CDR3 nucleotides: TGTGCCAGCAGCTTAGATCATCAGCCCCAGCATTTT. It yields the protein CASSLDHQPQHF.

This clonotype was recorded at least ten times. This chain joins TRBV12-3 or TRBV12-4 and TRBJ2-7, with D unclear. The CDR3 consists of 11 residues. Deletions cut 2 bases from V and 5 bases from J, with 4 bases between. DNA of the CDR3: TGTGCCAGCAGTTTAAAGCACGAGCAGTACTTC. Protein: CASSLKHEQYF.

This chain joins TRBV20-1 and TRBJ1-1, with D possibly being TRBD1 (5 bases). V shed 4 bases and J shed 6 bases, with 15 bases lying between them. Germline CDR1 reads DFQATT; CDR2 reads SNEGSKA (reference sequence). This CDR3 comprises 13 residues. CDR3 residues: CSAKGTGWAEAFF. For the CDR3, the DNA is TGCAGTGCTAAAGGTACAGGATGGGCTGAAGCTTTCTTT.

The V call is TRBV6-2 or TRBV6-3, the J call TRBJ1-5; no clear D gene. CDR1 is MNHEY, CDR2 SVGEGT, per germline. This CDR3 comprises 14 residues. V gave up 0 bases and J gave up 7 bases, with 10 bases separating them. CDR3: CASSYSSGGQPQHF. In DNA, the CDR3 is TGTGCCAGCAGTTACTCGTCGGGAGGACAGCCCCAGCATTTT.

This clonotype appeared a few times. The V gene is TRBV9, the J gene TRBJ1-1; tentatively, D is TRBD1 (6 bases). Germline CDR1 is SGDLS and CDR2 is YYNGEE. This CDR3 comprises 16 residues. Between the trimmed V and J ends, which lost 3 bases and 3 bases, there was a span of 18 bases. The CDR3 here is CASSAGVGAGDTEAFF. CDR3 nucleotide sequence: TGTGCCAGCAGCGCCGGTGTAGGGGCAGGGGACACTGAAGCTTTCTTT. Supplemented by reference TRBV9 and TRBJ1-1, the full variable domain reads DSGVTQTPKHLITATGQRVTLRCSPRSGDLSVYWYQQSLDQGLQFLIQYYNGEERAKGNILERFSAQQFPDLHSELNLSSLELGDSALYFCASSAGVGAGDTEAFFGQGTRLTVV.

This clonotype was counted only a few times. This sequence joins TRBV30 and TRBJ2-4; D gene uncertain. Germline lookup yields CDR1 GTSNPN and CDR2 SVGIG (reference sequence). This CDR3 has 11 residues. Trimming stripped 0 bases from V and 9 bases from J, with 6 bases between. The CDR3 DNA is TGTGCCTGGAGTGTACAATCCATTCAGTACTTC. It yields the protein CAWSVQSIQYF.

This clonotype appeared many times. V gene TRBV28 combines with J gene TRBJ2-4; TRBD2 aligns across 8 bases. The V segment lost 5 bases and the J segment 6 bases; nucleotides outside the gene matches: 18. The germline V gene has CDR1 MDHEN and CDR2 SYDVKM. The CDR3 contains 18 residues. The CDR3 reads CASSDGAGGSLRGNIQYF. The CDR3 bases are TGTGCCAGCAGTGACGGGGCGGGGGGATCGTTGAGGGGAAACATTCAGTACTTC.

The chain is built from TRBV5-1 and TRBJ2-7; D gene ambiguous. This CDR3 comprises 13 residues. Trimming took off 3 bases at V and 4 bases at J, with 11 bases between the two ends. Germline CDR1 SGHRS, CDR2 YFSETQ. CDR3 coding DNA: TGCGCCAGCAGCTCCCAAAAAACTTACGAGCAGTACTTC. This gives the protein CASSSQKTYEQYF.

The table lists this clonotype with many counts. Written as DNA, the CDR3 is TGTGCCAGCACCCCCGAGGGACAGGGAAATGAAAAACTGTTTTTT. This sequence encodes CASTPEGQGNEKLFF. The rearrangement joins TRBV28 to TRBJ1-4; 9 bases are shared with TRBD1. Germline assignment: CDR1 MDHEN and CDR2 SYDVKM. The CDR3 spans 15 residues. With V trimmed by 7 bases and J by 5 bases, 8 bases remained unmatched.

CDR3 protein: CASSFDTASYGYTF. The CDR3 DNA reads as TGCGCCAGCAGTTTCGACACTGCTTCCTATGGCTACACCTTC. The V call is TRBV5-1, the J call TRBJ1-2; D remains ambiguous. This CDR3 region has 14 residues. CDR1 and CDR2 from the germline V gene are SGHRS and YFSETQ. V was cut by 5 bases and J by 4 bases, with 15 bases left in between.

V usage is TRBV5-4 and J usage is TRBJ2-2; possibly TRBD1 for D (5 bases). The CDR3 has 15 residues. CDR1 and CDR2 from the germline V gene are SGHNT and YYREEE (reference sequence). V lost 0 bases and J lost 4, with 10 bases in between. DNA of the CDR3: TGTGCCAGCAGCTTGGCCGCAGGGCCCACCGGGGAGCTGTTTTTT. It translates to CASSLAAGPTGELFF.